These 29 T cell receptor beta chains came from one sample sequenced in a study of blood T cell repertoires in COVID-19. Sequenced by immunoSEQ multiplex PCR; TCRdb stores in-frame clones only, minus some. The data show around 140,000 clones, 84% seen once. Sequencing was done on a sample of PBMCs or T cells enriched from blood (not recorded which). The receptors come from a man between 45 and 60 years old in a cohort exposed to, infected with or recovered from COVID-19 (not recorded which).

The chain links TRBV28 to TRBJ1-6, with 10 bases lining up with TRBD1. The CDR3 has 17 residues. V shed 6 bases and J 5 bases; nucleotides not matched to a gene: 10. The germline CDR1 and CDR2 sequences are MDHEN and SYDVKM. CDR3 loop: CASSPPGQGMNNSPLHF. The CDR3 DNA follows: TGTGCCAGCAGCCCGCCGGGACAGGGGATGAATAATTCACCCCTCCACTTT.

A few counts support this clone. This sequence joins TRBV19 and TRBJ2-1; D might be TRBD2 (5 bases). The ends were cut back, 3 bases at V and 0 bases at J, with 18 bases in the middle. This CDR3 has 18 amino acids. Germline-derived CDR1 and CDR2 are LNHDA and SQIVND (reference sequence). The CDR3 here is CASSITVDYPSSYNEQFF. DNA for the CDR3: TGTGCCAGTAGTATTACTGTCGACTACCCGAGCTCCTACAATGAGCAGTTCTTC.

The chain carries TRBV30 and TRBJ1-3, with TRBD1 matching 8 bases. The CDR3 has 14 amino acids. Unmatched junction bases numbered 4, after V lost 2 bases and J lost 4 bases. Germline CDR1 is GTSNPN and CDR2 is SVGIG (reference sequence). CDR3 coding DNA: TGTGCCTGGAGTCAAACAGGGGGAGGAAACACCATATATTTT. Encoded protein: CAWSQTGGGNTIYF.

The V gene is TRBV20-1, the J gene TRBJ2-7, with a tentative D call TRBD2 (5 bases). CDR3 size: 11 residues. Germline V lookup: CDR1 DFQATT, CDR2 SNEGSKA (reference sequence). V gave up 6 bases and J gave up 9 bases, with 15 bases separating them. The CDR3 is CSAIPLRGQYF. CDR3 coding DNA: TGCAGTGCCATCCCCCTCCGGGGGCAGTACTTC.

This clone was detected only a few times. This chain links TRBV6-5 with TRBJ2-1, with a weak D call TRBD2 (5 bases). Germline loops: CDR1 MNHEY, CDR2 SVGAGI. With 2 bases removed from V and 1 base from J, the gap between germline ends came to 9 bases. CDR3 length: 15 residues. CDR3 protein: CASSYEAASYNEQFF. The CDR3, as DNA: TGTGCCAGCAGTTACGAAGCGGCGTCCTACAATGAGCAGTTCTTC.

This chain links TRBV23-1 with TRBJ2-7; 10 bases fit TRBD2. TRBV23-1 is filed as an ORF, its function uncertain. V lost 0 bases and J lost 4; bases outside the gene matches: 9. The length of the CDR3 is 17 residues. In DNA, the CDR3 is TGCGCCAGCAGTCAATCGGCTCTTAGCGGGGGGAGATACGAGCAGTACTTC. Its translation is CASSQSALSGGRYEQYF.

CDR3 nucleotides: TGTGCCAGCAGTGACTCGGACCTCGGGGAGACTTATTACAATCAGCCCCAGCATTTT. This codes for CASSDSDLGETYYNQPQHF. The V gene is TRBV6-4, the J gene TRBJ1-5; D is ambiguous. Trimming shortened V by 0 bases and J by 3 bases, and 21 bases separated the two germline ends. CDR3 length: 19 residues. CDR1 is MRHNA, CDR2 SNTAGT, per germline.

The CDR3 coding sequence is TGTGCCAGCAGAGGACAGGAACGAAATTCACCCCTCCACTTT. This translates into CASRGQERNSPLHF. The gene calls are TRBV6-5 and TRBJ1-6, with 7 bases fitting TRBD1. V was pared by 6 bases and J by 7 bases, with 6 bases of the junction left unmatched. This CDR3 contains 14 residues. Germline-derived CDR1 and CDR2 are MNHEY and SVGAGI.

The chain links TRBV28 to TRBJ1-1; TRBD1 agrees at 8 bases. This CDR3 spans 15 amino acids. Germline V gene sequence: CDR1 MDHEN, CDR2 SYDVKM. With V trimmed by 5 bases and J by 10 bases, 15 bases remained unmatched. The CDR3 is CASSPGDRPQGGAFF. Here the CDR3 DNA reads TGTGCCAGCAGTCCTGGGGACAGGCCCCAGGGGGGAGCTTTCTTT.

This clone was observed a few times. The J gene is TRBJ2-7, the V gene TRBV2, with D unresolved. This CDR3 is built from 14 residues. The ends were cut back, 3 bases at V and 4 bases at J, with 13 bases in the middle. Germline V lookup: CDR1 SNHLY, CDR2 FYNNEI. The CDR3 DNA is TGTGCCAGCAGTGATCAGTGGTTGCTGTACGAGCAGTACTTC. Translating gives CASSDQWLLYEQYF.

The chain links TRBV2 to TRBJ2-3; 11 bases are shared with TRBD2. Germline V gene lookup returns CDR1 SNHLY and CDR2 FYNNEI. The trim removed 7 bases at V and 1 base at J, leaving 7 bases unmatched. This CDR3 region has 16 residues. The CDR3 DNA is TGTGCCAGCAAGGCGACTAGCGGGGTTGGCACAGATACGCAGTATTTT. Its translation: CASKATSGVGTDTQYF.

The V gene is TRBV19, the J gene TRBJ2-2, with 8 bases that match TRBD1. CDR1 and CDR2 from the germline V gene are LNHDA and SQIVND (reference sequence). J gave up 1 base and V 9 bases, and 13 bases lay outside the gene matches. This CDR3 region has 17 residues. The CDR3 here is CARILGPGQENTGELFF. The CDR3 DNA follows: TGTGCCAGGATCCTAGGACCGGGACAGGAGAACACCGGGGAGCTGTTTTTT.

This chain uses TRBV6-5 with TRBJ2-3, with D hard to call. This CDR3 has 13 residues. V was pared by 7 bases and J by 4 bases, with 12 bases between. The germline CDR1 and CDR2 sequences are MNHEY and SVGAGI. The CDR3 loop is CASNPVGPDTQYF. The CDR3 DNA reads TGTGCCAGCAATCCCGTTGGGCCAGATACGCAGTATTTT.

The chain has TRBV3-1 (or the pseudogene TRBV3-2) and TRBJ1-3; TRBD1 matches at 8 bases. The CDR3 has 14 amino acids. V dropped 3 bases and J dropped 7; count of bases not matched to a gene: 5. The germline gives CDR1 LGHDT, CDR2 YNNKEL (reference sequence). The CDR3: CASSHPDRENTIYF. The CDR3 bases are TGTGCCAGCAGCCACCCGGACAGGGAGAACACCATATATTTT.

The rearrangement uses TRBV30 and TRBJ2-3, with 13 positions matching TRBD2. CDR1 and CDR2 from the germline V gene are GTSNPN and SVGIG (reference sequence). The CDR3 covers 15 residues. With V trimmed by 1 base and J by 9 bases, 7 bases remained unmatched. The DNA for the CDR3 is TGTGCCTGGAGTGGGACTAGCGGGAGTTCGAGGACGCAGTATTTT. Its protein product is CAWSGTSGSSRTQYF.

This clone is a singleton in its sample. CDR3 bases: TGTGCCAGCAGCTTAGTTTCCTATGCCCAGGGTGGAAACACCATATATTTT. Translating gives CASSLVSYAQGGNTIYF. The chain couples TRBV7-9 to TRBJ1-3; the D gene is possibly TRBD1 (5 bases). There are 17 residues in the CDR3. Germline V gene sequence: CDR1 SEHNR, CDR2 FQNEAQ (reference sequence). Trimming removed 1 base at V and 3 bases at J, with 16 bases between.

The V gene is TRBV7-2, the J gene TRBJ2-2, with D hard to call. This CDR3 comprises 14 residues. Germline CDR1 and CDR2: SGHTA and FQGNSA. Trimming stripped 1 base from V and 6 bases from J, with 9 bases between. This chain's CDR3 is CASSLDQAAGELFF. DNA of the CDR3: TGTGCCAGCAGCTTAGACCAGGCTGCCGGGGAGCTGTTTTTT.

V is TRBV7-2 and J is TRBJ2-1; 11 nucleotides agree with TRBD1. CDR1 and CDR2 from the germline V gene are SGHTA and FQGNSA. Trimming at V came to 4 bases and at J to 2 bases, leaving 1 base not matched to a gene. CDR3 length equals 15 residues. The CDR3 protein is CASSSGQGAYNEQFF. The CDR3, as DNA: TGTGCCAGCAGCTCGGGACAGGGGGCCTACAATGAGCAGTTCTTC.

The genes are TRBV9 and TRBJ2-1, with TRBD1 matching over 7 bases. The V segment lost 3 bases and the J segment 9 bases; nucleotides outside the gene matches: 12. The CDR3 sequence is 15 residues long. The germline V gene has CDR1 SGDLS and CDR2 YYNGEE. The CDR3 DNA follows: TGTGCCAGCAGCGCGCTCTACACAGGGGTGGGTGAGCAGTTCTTC. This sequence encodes CASSALYTGVGEQFF.

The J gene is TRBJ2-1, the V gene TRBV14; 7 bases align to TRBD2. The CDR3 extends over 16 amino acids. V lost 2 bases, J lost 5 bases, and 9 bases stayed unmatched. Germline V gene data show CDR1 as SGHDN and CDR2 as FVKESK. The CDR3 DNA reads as TGTGCCAGCAGCCAACTTACTAGCGCGTTCGACAATGAGCAGTTCTTC. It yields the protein CASSQLTSAFDNEQFF.

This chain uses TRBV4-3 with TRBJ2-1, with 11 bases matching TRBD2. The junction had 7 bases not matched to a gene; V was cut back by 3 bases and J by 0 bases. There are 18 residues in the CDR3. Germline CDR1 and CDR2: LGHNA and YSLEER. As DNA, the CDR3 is TGCGCCAGCAGCCAGGGGACTAGCGGAAGAAGCTCCTACAATGAGCAGTTCTTC. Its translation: CASSQGTSGRSSYNEQFF.

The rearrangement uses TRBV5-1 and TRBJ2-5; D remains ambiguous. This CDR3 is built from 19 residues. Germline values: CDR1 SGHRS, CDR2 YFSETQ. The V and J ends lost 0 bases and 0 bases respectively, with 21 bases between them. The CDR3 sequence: CASSLATPGRVLYQETQYF. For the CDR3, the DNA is TGCGCCAGCAGCTTGGCCACTCCCGGTCGGGTCCTGTACCAAGAGACCCAGTACTTC.

The CDR3 loop is CASSSFTGVVSTDTQYF. The DNA for the CDR3 is TGTGCCAGCAGCTCGTTTACAGGGGTGGTCTCCACAGATACGCAGTATTTT. This sequence joins TRBV7-8 and TRBJ2-3; 7 nucleotides match TRBD1. The CDR3 is 17 residues long. V lost 4 bases and J lost 2; bases outside the gene matches: 12. The V gene's germline CDR1 is SGHVS and CDR2 FQNEAQ.

Written as DNA, the CDR3 is TGTGCCAGCAGTCGGCCCGGGACAGGGGTCCACGAGCAGTACTTC. This codes for CASSRPGTGVHEQYF. This chain uses TRBV6-5 with TRBJ2-7, with 10 bases aligning to TRBD1. CDR3 length: 15 amino acids. Losses at the gene ends were 5 bases for V and 5 bases for J; bases not matched to a gene: 9. Germline CDR1 reads MNHEY; CDR2 reads SVGAGI.

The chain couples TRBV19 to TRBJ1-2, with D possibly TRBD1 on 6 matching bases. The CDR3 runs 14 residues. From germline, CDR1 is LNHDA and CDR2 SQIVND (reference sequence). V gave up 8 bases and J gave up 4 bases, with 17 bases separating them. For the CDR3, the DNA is TGTGCCAGTTTGCCACCAGGGGTTGGCTATGGCTACACCTTC. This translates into CASLPPGVGYGYTF.

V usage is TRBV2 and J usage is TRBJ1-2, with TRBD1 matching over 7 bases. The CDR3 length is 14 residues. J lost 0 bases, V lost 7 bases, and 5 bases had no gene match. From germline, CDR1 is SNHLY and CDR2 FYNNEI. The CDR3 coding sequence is TGTGCCAGCAAGGACAGGAACTCTAACTATGGCTACACCTTC. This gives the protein CASKDRNSNYGYTF.

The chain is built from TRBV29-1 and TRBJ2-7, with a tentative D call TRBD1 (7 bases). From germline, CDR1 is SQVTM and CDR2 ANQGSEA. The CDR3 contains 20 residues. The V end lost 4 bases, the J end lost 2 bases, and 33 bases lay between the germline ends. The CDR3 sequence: CSVAAVGGMSDRLQPYEQYF. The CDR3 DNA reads TGCAGCGTTGCGGCGGTGGGGGGTATGTCGGACAGGCTCCAACCCTACGAGCAGTACTTC.

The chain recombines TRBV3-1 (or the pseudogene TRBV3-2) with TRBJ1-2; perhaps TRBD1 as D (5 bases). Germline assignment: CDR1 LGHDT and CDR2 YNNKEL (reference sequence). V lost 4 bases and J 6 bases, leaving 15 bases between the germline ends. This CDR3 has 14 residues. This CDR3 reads CASSPRAFSDGYTF. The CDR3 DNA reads TGTGCCAGCAGCCCCAGGGCTTTTTCGGATGGCTACACCTTC.

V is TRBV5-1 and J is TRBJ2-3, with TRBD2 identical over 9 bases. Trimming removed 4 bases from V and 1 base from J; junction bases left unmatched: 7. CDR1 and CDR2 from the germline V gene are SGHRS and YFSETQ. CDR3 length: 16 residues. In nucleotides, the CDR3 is TGCGCCAGCAGCGTTTCTAGCGGGGACGGCACAGATACGCAGTATTTT. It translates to CASSVSSGDGTDTQYF.